What follows are 4 T cell receptor beta chains derived from one specimen sequenced in a study of siplizumab effects on memory and regulatory T cells. Data came from immunoSEQ multiplex PCR; TCRdb stores just in-frame clones and leaves some out. In the table there are fewer than 130,000 clones, more than 90% of which are singletons. Specimen: CD4+ T cells sorted from blood. The receptors come from a human donor in good health.

V gene TRBV7-9 combines with J gene TRBJ2-1, with 11 bases fitting TRBD2. V shed 3 bases, J shed 0 bases, and the junction held 1 base outside the gene matches. Germline V lookup: CDR1 SEHNR, CDR2 FQNEAQ (reference sequence). CDR3 length: 16 amino acids. The CDR3 DNA reads as TGTGCCAGCAGCTTTAGCGGGAGGGCCTCCTACAATGAGCAGTTCTTC. Translating it yields CASSFSGRASYNEQFF.

The chain recombines TRBV6-5 with TRBJ1-1; no definite D call. This CDR3 is 14 amino acids long. Trimming left V 6 bases short and J 3 bases short, with 14 bases between. Germline loops: CDR1 MNHEY, CDR2 SVGAGI. The CDR3 loop reads CASSVLQVDTEAFF. The CDR3 DNA follows: TGTGCCAGCAGCGTCCTCCAGGTGGACACTGAAGCTTTCTTT.

This clone has just one count. J is TRBJ2-1 and V is TRBV30; tentatively, D is TRBD2 (5 bases). V lost 5 bases and J 1 base, leaving 15 bases between the germline ends. From germline, CDR1 is GTSNPN and CDR2 SVGIG (reference sequence). The CDR3 runs to 15 residues. The CDR3 nucleotides read TGTGCCTGGGGCCCCCAAGGGAGATCCTACAATGAGCAGTTCTTC. This codes for CAWGPQGRSYNEQFF.

This rearrangement joins TRBV9 to TRBJ2-5; D gene ambiguous. The CDR3 runs 15 residues. The V gene lost 0 bases and the J gene lost 1 base, with 10 bases spanning the gap. CDR1 and CDR2 (germline): SGDLS, YYNGEE. The DNA for the CDR3 is TGTGCCAGCAGCGTAGCGGTCGCAGCCCAAGAGACCCAGTACTTC. As protein: CASSVAVAAQETQYF.